This T cell receptor (beta chain) was found in a study of CD8 T cells in ankylosing spondylitis. TCRdb reprocessed the 5' RACE reads with MiXCR, giving one entry per CDR3 protein. The table lists some 340,000 distinct CDR3 sequences, roughly 14% of them singletons. This clonotype occurred a few times. This clonotype was obtained from a male donor with ankylosing spondylitis or in good health (not recorded which). Input material: blood, either unsorted or a sorted T cell fraction (not recorded which).

CDR3 in DNA: TGCGCCAGCAGCCAAACTTCAACAGGGGTGGTGACTGAAGCTTTCTTT. As protein: CASSQTSTGVVTEAFF. The chain couples TRBV4-1 to TRBJ1-1; 7 bases fit TRBD1. CDR3 length: 16 residues. Germline-derived CDR1 and CDR2 are MGHRA and YSYEKL. J was trimmed by 5 bases and V by 2 bases; bases with no gene match: 11.